This record concerns one TCR beta chain sequence. Its antigen is not identified. Alongside a J-beta primer mix, a sample-barcoded 5' primer served in a second PCR lasting about 7 to 11 cycles. TCRdb recomputed calls from the 5' RACE reads with MiXCR, one row per CDR3 protein. The sample yields about 1.6 million distinct CDR3 sequences, approximately 32% seen once. The germline V gene has CDR1 DFQATT and CDR2 SNEGSKA (reference sequence). The CDR3 is made up of 10 amino acids. The record originates from a study of blood T cells in healthy people across ages. Overall study results and limits: Significant beta diversity loss was already apparent by age roughly 40, declining roughly linearly. Unsorted PBMCs prevented conclusive naive versus antigen-experienced comparison. It was the long-lived donors that had more naive CD4+ cells and higher diversity than aged donors.

Source material: blood. The chain couples TRBV20-1 to TRBJ2-7; D unclear. The better agreement between TRBJ2-5 and the DNA end casts doubt on the J call. The sequence was obtained from a woman in her thirties in good health. Here the CDR3 DNA reads TGCAGTGCATTCGGTGAGACCCAGTACTTC. Protein: CSAFGETQYF.